This is a list of T cell receptor beta chains from one sample in a study of T cell responses to AZD1222 COVID-19 vaccine. The assay was immunoSEQ multiplex PCR, and TCRdb's table has in-frame clones only and misses some. The sample lists roughly 150,000 clones; 80% to 90% were seen once. This specimen was peripheral blood, taken 28 days after the second AZD1222 dose. Receptor source: an adult who received the AZD1222 COVID-19 vaccine. Both conserved end residues are part of each CDR3. The D gene is left open where the match is weak. A row's size may be missing; if present it is once, few, many or a size class.

>TRBV7-2|NA|NA|TRBJ2-1
TGTGCCAGCAGCTTAGCGAGTGGGAACAATGAGCAGTTCTTC
CASSLASGNNEQFF
>TRBV28|NA|NA|TRBJ1-2
TGTGCCAGCACCTCAACTCCCCAGGGGAACTATGGCTACACCTTC
CASTSTPQGNYGYTF
>TRBV28|NA|NA|TRBJ1-3
TGTGCCAGCAGTTTAGGTAACCGGCTAAACACCATATATTTT
CASSLGNRLNTIYF
>TRBV11-2|TRBD1|once|TRBJ1-6
TGTGCCAGCAGCATCCGGGACAGCTATAATTCACCCCTCCACTTT
CASSIRDSYNSPLHF
>TRBV29-1|NA|NA|TRBJ2-1
TGCAGCGTTGGACAGTCGTTCTTGAATGAGCAGTTCTTC
CSVGQSFLNEQFF
>TRBV28|NA|once|TRBJ2-1
TGTGCCAGCAGTAATCCCCCGGGGAATGAGCAGTTCTTC
CASSNPPGNEQFF
>TRBV6-1|NA|once|TRBJ2-1
TGTGCCAGCAGTGATCTGGGGGGCTCCTACAATGAGCAGTTCTTC
CASSDLGGSYNEQFF
>TRBV4-3|TRBD2|NA|TRBJ2-7
TGCGCCAGCAGCCAAGGACTAGCGGAGCCCTACGAGCAGTACTTC
CASSQGLAEPYEQYF
>TRBV19|TRBD1|NA|TRBJ2-7
TGTGCCAGTAGTTCCTCTCGACAGGGGGCGATCTACGAGCAGTACTTC
CASSSSRQGAIYEQYF
>TRBV2|TRBD2|once|TRBJ2-1
TGTGCCAGCGGGGGACTAGCAGTGAATGAGCAGTTCTTC
CASGGLAVNEQFF
>TRBV27|NA|NA|TRBJ1-2
TGTGCCAGCAGTTTATACGGACTCGCGGGCTATGGCTACACCTTC
CASSLYGLAGYGYTF
>TRBV6-2/TRBV6-3|NA|NA|TRBJ2-1
TGTGCCAGCAGTTACTCGACAGTTGGCTCCTACAATGAGCAGTTCTTC
CASSYSTVGSYNEQFF
>TRBV27|TRBD1|NA|TRBJ1-1
TGTGCCAGCAGTTTTAGGCAGGGGGCGGCTTTCTTT
CASSFRQGAAFF
>TRBV7-2|NA|NA|TRBJ2-2
TGTGCCAGCACTCGACTAGTGAGCACCGGGGAGCTGTTTTTT
CASTRLVSTGELFF
>TRBV19|NA|NA|TRBJ2-5
TGTGCCAGTAGTATACGGAGTTGGGAGACCCAGTACTTC
CASSIRSWETQYF
>TRBV15|NA|NA|TRBJ2-1
TGTGCCACCAGCAGAGGAGGATACAATGAGCAGTTCTTC
CATSRGGYNEQFF
>TRBV28|NA|NA|TRBJ1-1
TGTGCCAGCAGCCCTCCGACACCGAACACTGAAGCTTTCTTT
CASSPPTPNTEAFF
>TRBV28|NA|NA|TRBJ1-3
TGTGCCAGCAGTTCCCGATGGGGAAGGGAGGGAAACACCATATATTTT
CASSSRWGREGNTIYF
>TRBV21-1|NA|NA|TRBJ2-5
TGTGCCAGCAGCAAAGAGTTCCGACTAGCGGGAGAGTACCTTTTGGAGACCCAGTACTTC
CASSKEFRLAGEYLLETQYF
>TRBV19|NA|NA|TRBJ2-1
TGTGCCAGTAGTAGGACGGGTGAGCAGTTCTTC
CASSRTGEQFF
>TRBV19|TRBD1|NA|TRBJ2-2
TGTGCCAGTAGTATAGGACAGGGATTACCCGGGGAGCTGTTTTTT
CASSIGQGLPGELFF
>TRBV28|NA|NA|TRBJ1-5
TGTGCCAGCAAGGAGACTAGCAATCAGCCCCAGCATTTT
CASKETSNQPQHF
>TRBV28|TRBD1|NA|TRBJ1-5
TGTGCCAGCAGTTTTATACAGGGGGCGGGGCAGCCCCAGCATTTT
CASSFIQGAGQPQHF
>TRBV6-2/TRBV6-3|NA|NA|TRBJ2-1
TGTGCCAGCACCCCCCAGGGAAGCTCCTACAATGAGCAGTTCTTC
CASTPQGSSYNEQFF
>TRBV5-4|TRBD2|once|TRBJ2-1
TGTGCCAGCAGCTTTCCAGCGGGAGGGCCTGGCAATGAGCAGTTCTTC
CASSFPAGGPGNEQFF
>TRBV7-8|TRBD2|NA|TRBJ2-2
TGTGCCAGCAGACAAGCGGGAGGGCGAACCGGGGAGCTGTTTTTT
CASRQAGGRTGELFF
>TRBV15|NA|NA|TRBJ2-7
TGTGCCACCAGCAGGGGGGACAACTCCTACGAGCAGTACTTC
CATSRGDNSYEQYF
>TRBV27|NA|NA|TRBJ2-3
TGTGCCAGCAGTTTATCGGGAACGCACCCGGCAGATACGCAGTATTTT
CASSLSGTHPADTQYF
>TRBV3-1/TRBV3-2|TRBD2|NA|TRBJ2-3
TGTGCCAGCAGCCAGTCGACTAGCGGATTCACAGATACGCAGTATTTT
CASSQSTSGFTDTQYF
>TRBV4-2|TRBD1|NA|TRBJ1-6
TGTGCCAGCAGCCAACCACAGGGACAGGATTCACCCCTCCACTTT
CASSQPQGQDSPLHF
>TRBV15|TRBD2|NA|TRBJ2-1
TGTGCCACCAGCTCGCGAACCCCCTCGTCAGCGGGATCCTACAATGAGCAGTTCTTC
CATSSRTPSSAGSYNEQFF
>TRBV5-1|NA|NA|TRBJ1-1
TGCGCCAGCAGCTTTCTCGGGCAGTCTGAAGCTTTCTTT
CASSFLGQSEAFF